This T cell receptor (beta chain) comes out of a study of human T cells and chemical hapten exposure. Study context: Diphenylcyclopropenone was administered weekly to the scalp of patients throughout the roughly 25-week study.

During construction of the library, unique molecular identifiers were attached to individual cDNA molecules for quantitative, reproducible TCR counting. TCRdb used MiXCR to reprocess the RACE reads, holding one entry per CDR3 protein. Here the sample spans about 120,000 distinct CDR3 sequences, less than 15% being singletons. The time point here: pre-sensitization, week 0. Treatment in this sample: therapeutic diphenylcyclopropenone sensitization with weekly scalp DPC. This clonotype was recorded once. The V segment lost 3 bases and the J segment 14 bases; nucleotides outside the gene matches: 11. CDR3 length equals 14 residues. The germline V gene encodes CDR1 SGHRS and CDR2 YFSETQ.

The chain links TRBV5-1 to TRBJ1-6; 7 bases fit TRBD1. The sample consisted of whole blood, taken in connection with sensitization to the hapten diphenylcyclopropenone (DPC). The receptor comes from a woman between 18 and 30 years old with alopecia areata. Some clones in this sample may be carry-over from other donors' samples. CDR3 in amino acids: CASSSGQPQTTLHF. The CDR3 DNA is TGCGCCAGCAGCTCGGGACAGCCTCAGACAACCCTCCACTTT. Full variable domain (missing parts from reference TRBV5-1 and TRBJ1-6): KAGVTQTPRYLIKTRGQQVTLSCSPISGHRSVSWYQQTPGQGLQFLFEYFSETQRNKGNFPGRFSGRQFSNSRSEMNVSTLELGDSALYLCASSSGQPQTTLHFGNGTRLTVT.